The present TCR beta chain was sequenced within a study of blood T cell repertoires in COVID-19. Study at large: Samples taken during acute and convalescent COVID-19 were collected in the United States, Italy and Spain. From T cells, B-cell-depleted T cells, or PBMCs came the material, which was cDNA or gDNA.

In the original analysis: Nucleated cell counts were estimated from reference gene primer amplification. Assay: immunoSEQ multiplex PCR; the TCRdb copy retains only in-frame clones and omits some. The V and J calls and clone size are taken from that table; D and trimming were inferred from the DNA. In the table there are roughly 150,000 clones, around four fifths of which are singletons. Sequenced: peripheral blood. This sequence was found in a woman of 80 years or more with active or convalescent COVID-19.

CDR3 DNA: TGTGCTAGTGGTTTGCCCGGGACAGGGCAGAAACTGTTTTTT. Its protein is CASGLPGTGQKLFF. The chain joins TRBV12-5 to TRBJ1-4; 9 nucleotides match TRBD1. Germline CDR1 LGHNT, CDR2 FRNRAP. J lost 11 bases, V lost 2 bases, and 6 bases had no gene match. The CDR3 runs 14 residues.